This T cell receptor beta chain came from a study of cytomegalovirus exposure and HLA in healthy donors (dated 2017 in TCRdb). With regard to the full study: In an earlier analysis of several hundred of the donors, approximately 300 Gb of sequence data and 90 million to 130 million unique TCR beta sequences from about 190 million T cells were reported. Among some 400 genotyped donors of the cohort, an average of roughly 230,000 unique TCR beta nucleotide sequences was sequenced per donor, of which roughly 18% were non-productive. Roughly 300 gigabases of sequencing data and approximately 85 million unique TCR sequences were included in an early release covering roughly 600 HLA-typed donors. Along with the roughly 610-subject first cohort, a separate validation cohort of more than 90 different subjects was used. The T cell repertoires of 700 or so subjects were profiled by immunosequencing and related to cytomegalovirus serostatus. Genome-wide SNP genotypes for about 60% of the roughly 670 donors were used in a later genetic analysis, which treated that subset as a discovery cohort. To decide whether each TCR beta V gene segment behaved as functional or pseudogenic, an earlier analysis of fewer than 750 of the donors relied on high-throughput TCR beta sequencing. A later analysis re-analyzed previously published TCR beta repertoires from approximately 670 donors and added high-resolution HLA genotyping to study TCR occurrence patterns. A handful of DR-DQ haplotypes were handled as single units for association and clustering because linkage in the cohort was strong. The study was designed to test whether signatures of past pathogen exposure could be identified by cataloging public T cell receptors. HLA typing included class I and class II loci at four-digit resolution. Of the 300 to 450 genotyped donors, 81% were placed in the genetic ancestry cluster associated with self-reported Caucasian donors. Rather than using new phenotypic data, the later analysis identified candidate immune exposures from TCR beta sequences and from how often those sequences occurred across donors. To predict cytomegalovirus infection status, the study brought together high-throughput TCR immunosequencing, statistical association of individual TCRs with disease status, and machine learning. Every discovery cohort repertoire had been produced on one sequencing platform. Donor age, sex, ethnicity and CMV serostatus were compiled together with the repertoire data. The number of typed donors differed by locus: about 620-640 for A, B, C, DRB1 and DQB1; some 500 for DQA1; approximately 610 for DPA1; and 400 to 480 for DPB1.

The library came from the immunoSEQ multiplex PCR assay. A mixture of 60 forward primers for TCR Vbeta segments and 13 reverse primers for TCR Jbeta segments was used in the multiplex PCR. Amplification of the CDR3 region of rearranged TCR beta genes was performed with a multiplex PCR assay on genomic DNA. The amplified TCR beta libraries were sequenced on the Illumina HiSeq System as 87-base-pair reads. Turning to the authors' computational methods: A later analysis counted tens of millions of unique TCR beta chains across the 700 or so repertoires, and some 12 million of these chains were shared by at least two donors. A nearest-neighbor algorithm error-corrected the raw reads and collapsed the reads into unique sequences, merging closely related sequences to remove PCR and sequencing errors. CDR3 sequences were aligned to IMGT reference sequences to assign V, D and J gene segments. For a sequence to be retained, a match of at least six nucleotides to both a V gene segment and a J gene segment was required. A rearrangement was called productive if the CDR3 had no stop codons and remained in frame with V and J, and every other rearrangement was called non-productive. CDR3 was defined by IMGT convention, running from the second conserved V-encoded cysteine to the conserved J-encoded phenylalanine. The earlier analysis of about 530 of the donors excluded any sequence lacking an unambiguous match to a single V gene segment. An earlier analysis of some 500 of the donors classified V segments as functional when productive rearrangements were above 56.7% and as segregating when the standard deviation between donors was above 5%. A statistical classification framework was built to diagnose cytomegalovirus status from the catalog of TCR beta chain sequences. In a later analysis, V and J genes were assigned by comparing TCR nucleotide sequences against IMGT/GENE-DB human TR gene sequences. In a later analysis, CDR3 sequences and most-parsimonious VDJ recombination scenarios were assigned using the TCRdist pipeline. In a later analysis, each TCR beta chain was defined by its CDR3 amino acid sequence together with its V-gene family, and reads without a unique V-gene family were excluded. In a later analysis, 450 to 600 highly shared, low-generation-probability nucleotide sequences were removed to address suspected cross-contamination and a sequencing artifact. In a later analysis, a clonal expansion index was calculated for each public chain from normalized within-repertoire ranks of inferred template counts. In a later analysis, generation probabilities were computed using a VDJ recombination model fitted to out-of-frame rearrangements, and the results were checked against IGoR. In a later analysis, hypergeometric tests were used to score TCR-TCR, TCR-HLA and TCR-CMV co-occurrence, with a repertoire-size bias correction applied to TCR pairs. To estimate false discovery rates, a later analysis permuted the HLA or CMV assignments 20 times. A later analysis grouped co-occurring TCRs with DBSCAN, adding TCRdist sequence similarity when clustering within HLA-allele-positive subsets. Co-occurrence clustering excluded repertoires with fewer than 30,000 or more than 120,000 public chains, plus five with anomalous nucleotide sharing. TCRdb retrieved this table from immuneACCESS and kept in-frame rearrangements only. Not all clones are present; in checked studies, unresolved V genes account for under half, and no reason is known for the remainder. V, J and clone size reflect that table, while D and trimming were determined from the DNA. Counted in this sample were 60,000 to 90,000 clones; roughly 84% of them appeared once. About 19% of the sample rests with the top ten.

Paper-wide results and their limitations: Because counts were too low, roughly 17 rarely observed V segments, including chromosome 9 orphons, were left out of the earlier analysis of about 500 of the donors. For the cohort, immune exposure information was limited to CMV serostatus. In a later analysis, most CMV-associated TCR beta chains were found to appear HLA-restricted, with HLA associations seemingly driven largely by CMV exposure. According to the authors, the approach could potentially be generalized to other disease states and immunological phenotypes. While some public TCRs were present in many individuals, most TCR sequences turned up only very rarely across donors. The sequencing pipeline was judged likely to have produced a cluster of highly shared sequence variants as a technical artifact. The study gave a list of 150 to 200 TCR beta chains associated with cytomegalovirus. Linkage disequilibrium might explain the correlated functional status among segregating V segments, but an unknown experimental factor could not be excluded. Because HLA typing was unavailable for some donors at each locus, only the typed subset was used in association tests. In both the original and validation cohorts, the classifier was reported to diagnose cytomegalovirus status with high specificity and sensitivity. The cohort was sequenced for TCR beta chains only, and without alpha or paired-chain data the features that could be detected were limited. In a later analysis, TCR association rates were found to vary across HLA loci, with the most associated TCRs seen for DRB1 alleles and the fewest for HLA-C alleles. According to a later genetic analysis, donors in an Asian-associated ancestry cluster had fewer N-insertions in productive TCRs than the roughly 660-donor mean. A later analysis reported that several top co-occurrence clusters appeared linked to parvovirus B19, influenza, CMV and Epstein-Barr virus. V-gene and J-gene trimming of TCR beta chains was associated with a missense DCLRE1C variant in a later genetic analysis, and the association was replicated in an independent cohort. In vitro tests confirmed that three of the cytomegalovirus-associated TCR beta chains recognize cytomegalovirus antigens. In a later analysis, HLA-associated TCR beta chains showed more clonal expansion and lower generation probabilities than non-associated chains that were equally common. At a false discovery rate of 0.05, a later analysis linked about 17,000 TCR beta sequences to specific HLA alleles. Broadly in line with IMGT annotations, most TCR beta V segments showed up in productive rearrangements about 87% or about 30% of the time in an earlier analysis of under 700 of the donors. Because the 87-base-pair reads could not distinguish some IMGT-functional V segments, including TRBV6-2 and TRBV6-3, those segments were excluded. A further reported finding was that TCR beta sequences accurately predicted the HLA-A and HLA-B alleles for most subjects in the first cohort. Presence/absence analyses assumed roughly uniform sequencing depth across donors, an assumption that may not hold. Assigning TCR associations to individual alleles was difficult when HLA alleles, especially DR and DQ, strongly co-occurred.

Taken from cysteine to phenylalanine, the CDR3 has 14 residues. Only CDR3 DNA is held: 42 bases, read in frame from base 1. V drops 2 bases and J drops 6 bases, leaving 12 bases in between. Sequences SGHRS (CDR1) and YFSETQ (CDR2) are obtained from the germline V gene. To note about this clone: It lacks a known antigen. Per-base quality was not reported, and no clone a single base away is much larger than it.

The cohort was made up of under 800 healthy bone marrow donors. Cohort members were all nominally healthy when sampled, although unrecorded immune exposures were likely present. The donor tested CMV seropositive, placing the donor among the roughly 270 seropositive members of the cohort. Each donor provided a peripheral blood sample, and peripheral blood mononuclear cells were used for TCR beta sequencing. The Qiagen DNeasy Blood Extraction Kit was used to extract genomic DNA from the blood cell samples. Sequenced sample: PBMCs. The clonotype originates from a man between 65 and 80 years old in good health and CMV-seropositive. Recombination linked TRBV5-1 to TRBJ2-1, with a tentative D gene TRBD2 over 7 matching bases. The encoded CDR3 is CASSFTGGLNEQFF. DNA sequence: TGCGCCAGCAGCTTTACCGGGGGGCTCAATGAGCAGTTCTTC.